What follows are 15 T cell receptor beta chains derived from one specimen sequenced in a study of vaccination and CD4 T cells after COVID-19. Described time point: late sampling 161 to 241 days after vaccination in a few convalescent patients. Treatment reported: 10-day PBMC culture with coronavirus spike peptide pools or control peptides (ViraFEST assay). These TCRs are of unknown antigen specificity. Sequenced with the Oncomine TCR Beta short-read assay was DNA taken from cultured CD4+ T cells. TCRdb reanalysed the PCR reads using MiXCR and keeps one entry per CDR3 protein. The sample lists roughly 26,000 distinct CDR3 sequences, about 35% occurring once. This sample comprised CD4+ T cells from blood, cultured in vitro, obtained about 7 months after SARS-CoV-2 vaccination. The receptor source for this set is a human donor who had recovered from COVID-19.

V gene TRBV15 combines with J gene TRBJ2-7, with TRBD2 identical over 12 bases. The CDR3 contains 20 residues. Germline CDR1 is LNHNV and CDR2 is YYDKDF (reference sequence). Germline trimming cut 4 bases from V and 4 bases from J; bases unmatched to any gene: 20. In nucleotides, the CDR3 is TGTGCCACCAGCATGAAGTTTGTGGGCGGACTAGCGGGAACTTGGTACGAGCAGTACTTC. This sequence encodes CATSMKFVGGLAGTWYEQYF.

This clonotype was counted between two and nine times. The chain carries TRBV19 and TRBJ2-7; possibly TRBD2 for D (5 bases). This CDR3 has 13 amino acids. V was pared by 6 bases and J by 7 bases, with 16 bases between. Germline-derived CDR1 and CDR2 are LNHDA and SQIVND (reference sequence). CDR3 DNA sequence: TGTGCCAGTAGCTCGGGTTGGGAGCAAGAGCAGTACTTC. Encoded protein: CASSSGWEQEQYF.

J is TRBJ1-5 and V is TRBV28; possible D gene TRBD1, 6 bases. Trimming took 5 bases from V and 6 from J, leaving 8 bases between them. Germline loops: CDR1 MDHEN, CDR2 SYDVKM. CDR3 size: 12 residues. The CDR3 nucleotides are TGTGCCAGCAGTGAACAGGGTCAGCCCCAGCATTTT. This codes for CASSEQGQPQHF. Full variable domain (outside the CDR3, taken from reference TRBV28 and TRBJ1-5): DVKVTQSSRYLVKRTGEKVFLECVQDMDHENMFWYRQDPGLGLRLIYFSYDVKMKEKGDIPEGYSVSREKKERFSLILESASTNQTSMYLCASSEQGQPQHFGDGTRLSIL.

This rearrangement joins TRBV5-1 to TRBJ2-3; perhaps D is TRBD1 or TRBD2 (5 bases each). Germline CDR1 SGHRS, CDR2 YFSETQ. The CDR3 runs 15 residues. With 4 bases removed from V and 3 bases from J, the gap between germline ends came to 15 bases. The chain's CDR3 is CASSPGPKGTDTQYF. The CDR3 nucleotides read TGCGCCAGCAGCCCGGGACCCAAGGGTACAGATACGCAGTATTTT.

V usage is TRBV2 and J usage is TRBJ2-1, with D tentatively TRBD1 (7 bases). CDR1 and CDR2 (germline): SNHLY, FYNNEI. The CDR3 extends over 14 amino acids. Trimming took off 6 bases at V and 0 bases at J, with 9 bases between the two ends. CDR3 coding DNA: TGTGCCAGCAGGCAGGGGGGCTCCTACAATGAGCAGTTCTTC. This codes for CASRQGGSYNEQFF.

Remarks on this clonotype: One end of the junction fails to match germline, which may point to a read error. The V call is TRBV15, the J call TRBJ1-3; D is possibly TRBD1 (6 bases). The CDR3 runs to 15 residues. CDR1 is LNHNV and CDR2 is YYDKDF in the germline V gene (reference sequence). CDR3 sequence: CVTSTGGREGNTIYF. In nucleotides, the CDR3 is TGTGTCACCAGCACCGGGGGCAGGGAAGGAAACACCATATATTTT.

This clonotype was counted a few times. The gene calls are TRBV27 and TRBJ2-5; 11 bases are shared with TRBD2. Germline assignment: CDR1 MNHEY and CDR2 SMNVEV (reference sequence). Trimming at V came to 8 bases and at J to 4 bases, leaving 6 bases not matched to a gene. The CDR3 covers 14 residues. The CDR3 bases are TGTGCCAGCCGACTAGCGGGACCCCTAGAGACCCAGTACTTC. It encodes CASRLAGPLETQYF.

J is TRBJ2-7 and V is TRBV29-1; tentatively, D is TRBD2 (5 bases). V was pared by 4 bases and J by 7 bases, with 14 bases between. Germline CDR1 SQVTM, CDR2 ANQGSEA. The CDR3 length is 12 residues. The CDR3 nucleotides are TGCAGCGTTGGGGGATCGGGGTTTGAGCAGTACTTC. Its protein is CSVGGSGFEQYF.

This chain links TRBV11-3 with TRBJ2-1; D is possibly TRBD2 (5 bases). Trimming stripped 5 bases from V and 8 bases from J, with 10 bases between. The germline V gene encodes CDR1 SGHNT and CDR2 YENEEA. The CDR3 is 12 amino acids. CDR3 residues: CASSRRMDEQFF. The CDR3 nucleotides read TGTGCCAGCAGCCGGAGGATGGATGAGCAGTTCTTC.

The chain employs TRBV20-1 and TRBJ2-7; D is possibly TRBD2 (5 bases). V was clipped by 6 bases and J by 4 bases, with 13 bases between them. The CDR3 contains 12 residues. Germline CDR1 reads DFQATT; CDR2 reads SNEGSKA (reference sequence). This CDR3 reads CSADLGGYEQYF. CDR3 sequence (DNA): TGCAGTGCCGACCTGGGCGGGTACGAGCAGTACTTC.

This clonotype has only one observation. V is TRBV19 and J is TRBJ2-3; 12 bases match TRBD1. The V gene's germline CDR1 is LNHDA and CDR2 SQIVND (reference sequence). This CDR3 spans 16 amino acids. V shed 5 bases, J shed 5 bases, and the junction held 8 bases outside the gene matches. CDR3 in amino acids: CASSPRDRGRKDTQYF. The DNA of the CDR3 is TGTGCCAGTAGTCCCCGGGACAGGGGGCGTAAAGATACGCAGTATTTT.

The sample holds a few counts of this clonotype. This chain connects TRBV20-1 to TRBJ2-7; D is unclear. The germline V gene encodes CDR1 DFQATT and CDR2 SNEGSKA (reference sequence). This CDR3 has 14 residues. V was clipped by 3 bases and J by 7 bases, with 19 bases between them. This CDR3 reads CSARLVGLPGEQYF. The DNA for the CDR3 is TGCAGTGCTAGGCTGGTGGGGTTACCCGGGGAGCAGTACTTC.

This chain joins TRBV19 and TRBJ2-3; 12 nucleotides agree with TRBD2. Germline CDR1 LNHDA, CDR2 SQIVND (reference sequence). Unmatched junction bases numbered 5, after V lost 9 bases and J lost 7 bases. There are 13 residues in the CDR3. CDR3 loop: CASRTSGMNTQYF. In nucleotides, the CDR3 is TGTGCCAGCAGGACTAGCGGGATGAATACGCAGTATTTT.

The gene calls are TRBV29-1 and TRBJ2-5; D not resolved. Germline V gene sequence: CDR1 SQVTM, CDR2 ANQGSEA. V gave up 5 bases and J gave up 2 bases, with 6 bases separating them. CDR3 length equals 11 residues. In DNA form, the CDR3 reads TGCAGCGTTCGGCGGCAAGAGACCCAGTACTTC. Translation gives CSVRRQETQYF.

This chain joins TRBV28 and TRBJ2-3; TRBD2 agrees at 8 bases. After removal of 3 bases from V and 1 base from J, the junction contained 18 bases not matched to a gene. The germline gives CDR1 MDHEN, CDR2 SYDVKM. The CDR3 sequence is 20 residues long. The CDR3 here is CASSFILGGRTRHGTDTQYF. The CDR3 nucleotides read TGTGCCAGCAGTTTTATTCTTGGCGGGAGGACCAGGCACGGCACAGATACGCAGTATTTT. The whole variable domain, filled in from reference TRBV28 and TRBJ2-3, reads DVKVTQSSRYLVKRTGEKVFLECVQDMDHENMFWYRQDPGLGLRLIYFSYDVKMKEKGDIPEGYSVSREKKERFSLILESASTNQTSMYLCASSFILGGRTRHGTDTQYFGPGTRLTVL.